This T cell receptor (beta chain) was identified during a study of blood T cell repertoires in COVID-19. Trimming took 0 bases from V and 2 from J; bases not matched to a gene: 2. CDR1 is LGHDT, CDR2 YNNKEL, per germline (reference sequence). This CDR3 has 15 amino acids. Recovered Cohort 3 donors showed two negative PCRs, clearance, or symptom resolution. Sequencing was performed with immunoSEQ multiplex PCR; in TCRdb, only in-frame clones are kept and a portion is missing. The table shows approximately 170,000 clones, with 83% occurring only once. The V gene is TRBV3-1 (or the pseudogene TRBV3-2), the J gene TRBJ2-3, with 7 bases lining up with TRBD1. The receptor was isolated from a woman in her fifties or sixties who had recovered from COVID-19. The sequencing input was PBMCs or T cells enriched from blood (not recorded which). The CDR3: CASSQERGHTDTQYF. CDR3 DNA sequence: TGTGCCAGCAGCCAAGAAAGGGGGCACACAGATACGCAGTATTTT.